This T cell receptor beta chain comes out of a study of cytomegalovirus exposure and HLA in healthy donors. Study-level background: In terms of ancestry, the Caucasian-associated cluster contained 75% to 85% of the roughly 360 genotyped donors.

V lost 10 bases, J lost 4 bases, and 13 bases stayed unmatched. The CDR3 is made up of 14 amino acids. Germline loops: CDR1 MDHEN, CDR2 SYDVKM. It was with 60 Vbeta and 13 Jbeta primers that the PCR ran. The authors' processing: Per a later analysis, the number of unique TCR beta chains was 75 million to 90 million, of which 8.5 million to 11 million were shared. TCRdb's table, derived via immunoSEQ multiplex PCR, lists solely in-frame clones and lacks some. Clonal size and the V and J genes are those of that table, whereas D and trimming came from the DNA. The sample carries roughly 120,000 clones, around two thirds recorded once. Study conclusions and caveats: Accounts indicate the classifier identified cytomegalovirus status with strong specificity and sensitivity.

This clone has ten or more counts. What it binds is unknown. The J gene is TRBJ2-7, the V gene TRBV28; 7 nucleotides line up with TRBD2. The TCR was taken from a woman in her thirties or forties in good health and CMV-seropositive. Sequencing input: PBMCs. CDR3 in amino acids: CATHPRGDRYEQYF. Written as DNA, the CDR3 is TGTGCCACCCACCCTCGGGGGGATAGGTACGAGCAGTACTTC. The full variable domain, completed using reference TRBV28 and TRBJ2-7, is DVKVTQSSRYLVKRTGEKVFLECVQDMDHENMFWYRQDPGLGLRLIYFSYDVKMKEKGDIPEGYSVSREKKERFSLILESASTNQTSMYLCATHPRGDRYEQYFGPGTRLTVT.